The 9 T cell receptor beta chains reported below all come from one sample, sequenced in a study of blood T cell repertoires in COVID-19. Sequencing was performed with immunoSEQ multiplex PCR; in TCRdb, only in-frame clones are kept and a portion is missing. The sample lists about 200,000 clones; around 82% were seen once. The sample was PBMCs or T cells enriched from blood (not recorded which). Source of these receptors: a woman between 55 and 75 years old with acute COVID-19.

The rearrangement joins TRBV18 to TRBJ2-2; the match to TRBD1 covers 9 bases. With 3 bases clipped from V and 0 bases from J, the junction kept 2 bases outside the gene matches. This CDR3 is 16 amino acids long. CDR1 is KGHSH, CDR2 LQKENI, per germline. This CDR3 is CASSPRTGANTGELFF. The CDR3 bases are TGTGCCAGCTCACCCAGGACAGGGGCGAACACCGGGGAGCTGTTTTTT.

The rearrangement links TRBV2 to TRBJ1-3; TRBD1 is a possible D gene (5 bases). Trimming took 2 bases from V and 0 from J, leaving 5 bases between them. Germline V gene lookup returns CDR1 SNHLY and CDR2 FYNNEI. The CDR3 consists of 14 residues. In DNA form, the CDR3 reads TGTGCCAGCAGTGAACAGGGCTCTGGAAACACCATATATTTT. Its protein is CASSEQGSGNTIYF. The full variable domain, in which reference TRBV2 and TRBJ1-3 provide the parts outside the CDR3, is EPEVTQTPSHQVTQMGQEVILRCVPISNHLYFYWYRQILGQKVEFLVSFYNNEISEKSEIFDDQFSVERPDGSNFTLKIRSTKLEDSAMYFCASSEQGSGNTIYFGEGSWLTVV.

This chain joins TRBV19 and TRBJ1-2; a weak D match, TRBD1 (6 bases). This CDR3 spans 13 amino acids. Germline V gene data show CDR1 as LNHDA and CDR2 as SQIVND (reference sequence). Deletions cut 6 bases from V and 4 bases from J, with 12 bases between. This CDR3 is CASRTDRGYGYTF. The CDR3 bases are TGTGCCAGTAGAACGGACAGAGGCTATGGCTACACCTTC.

This clone was counted once. The chain carries TRBV7-2 and TRBJ1-1; D not resolved. The CDR3 is 15 residues long. V was pared by 7 bases and J by 1 base, with 16 bases between. Germline CDR1 reads SGHTA; CDR2 reads FQGNSA. The CDR3 DNA follows: TGTGCCAGCACCCCACACCGGGAGACGAACACTGAAGCTTTCTTT. It encodes CASTPHRETNTEAFF. Together with reference TRBV7-2 and TRBJ1-1, the CDR3 gives the full variable domain: GAGVSQSPSNKVTEKGKDVELRCDPISGHTALYWYRQSLGQGLEFLIYFQGNSAPDKSGLPSDRFSAERTGGSVSTLTIQRTQQEDSAVYLCASTPHRETNTEAFFGQGTRLTVV.

The sample holds a few counts of this clone. DNA for the CDR3: TGTGCCAGTAGTGGGACTTGGGGCATCGACTATGGCTACACCTTC. Its translation: CASSGTWGIDYGYTF. The genes are TRBV19 and TRBJ1-2; possible D gene TRBD1, 5 bases. CDR3 length: 15 amino acids. The germline V gene encodes CDR1 LNHDA and CDR2 SQIVND (reference sequence). The V end was cut by 5 bases, the J end by 3 bases, with 16 bases between.

This rearrangement joins TRBV24-1 to TRBJ2-7; D possibly corresponds to TRBD1 (6 bases). The CDR3 is made up of 11 amino acids. Trimming removed 9 bases from V and 4 bases from J, with 9 bases in between. Germline CDR1 and CDR2: KGHDR and SFDVKD. This CDR3 reads CATGDNYEQYF. As DNA, the CDR3 is TGTGCCACCGGGGACAATTACGAGCAGTACTTC.

Note on this clone: One end of the junction fails to match germline, which may point to a read error. V and J are TRBV5-8 and TRBJ2-6, with D possibly TRBD1 on 5 matching bases. The CDR3 totals 17 residues. CDR1 and CDR2 (germline): SGHTS, YDEGEE. The CDR3 DNA reads as TGTGCCAGCAGCTTGGGGGTCCCCAGCTCTGGGGCCAATGTCCTGACTTTC. Protein: CASSLGVPSSGANVLTF. Using reference TRBV5-8 and TRBJ2-6 for the parts outside the CDR3, the full variable domain is EAGVTQSPTHLIKTRGQQATLRCSPISGHTSVYWYQQALGLGLQFLLWYDEGEERNRGNFPPRFSGRQFPNYSSELNVNALELEDSALYLCASSLGVPSSGANVLTFGAGSRLTVL.

The chain employs TRBV25-1 and TRBJ1-1, with D perhaps matching TRBD1 (5 bases). V lost 0 bases and J lost 10, with 15 bases in between. Germline V gene data show CDR1 as MGHDK and CDR2 as SYGVNS. This CDR3 is 14 amino acids long. CDR3 sequence (DNA): TGTGCCAGCAGTGAATACGGCAGGGTGGCGACAGCTTTCTTT. Translation gives CASSEYGRVATAFF.

The chain recombines TRBV3-1 (or the pseudogene TRBV3-2) with TRBJ2-5; D remains ambiguous. The CDR3 is 14 residues long. Per germline, CDR1 LGHDT and CDR2 YNNKEL (reference sequence). Trimming took off 0 bases at V and 5 bases at J, with 10 bases between the two ends. For the CDR3, the DNA is TGTGCCAGCAGCCAAGACCCTGCTACGGAGACCCAGTACTTC. Its translation: CASSQDPATETQYF.